One sample yielded the 12 T cell receptor beta chains listed below, sequenced in a study of cytomegalovirus exposure and HLA in healthy donors. The PCR contained 60 Vbeta and 13 Jbeta primers. Produced via immunoSEQ multiplex PCR; TCRdb's table is partial and in-frame only. The data hold around 190,000 clones, with 75% to 85% observed a single time. Specimen: PBMCs. The receptors shown here come from a woman aged 45-65 years in good health and CMV-seronegative.

The chain employs TRBV5-1 and TRBJ2-7; 9 bases are a match to TRBD2. The CDR3 sequence is 16 residues long. Unmatched junction bases numbered 11, after V lost 3 bases and J lost 4 bases. From germline, CDR1 is SGHRS and CDR2 YFSETQ. The CDR3 nucleotides are TGCGCCAGCAGCTCACGACCGGGACTAGCCCAATACGAGCAGTACTTC. This sequence encodes CASSSRPGLAQYEQYF.

This chain connects TRBV6-1 to TRBJ1-5; possibly TRBD1 for D (5 bases). V lost 3 bases and J 6 bases, leaving 15 bases between the germline ends. Germline CDR1 MNHNS, CDR2 SASEGT. The CDR3 is made up of 15 amino acids. CDR3 nucleotide sequence: TGTGCCAGCAGTGATGCAGGGCGGGGTAGTCAGCCCCAGCATTTT. Amino acid sequence: CASSDAGRGSQPQHF.

This clone was seen more than once but under ten times. The rearrangement uses TRBV28 and TRBJ2-5; tentatively, D is TRBD1 (6 bases). The DNA end is more similar to TRBJ2-7, so the J call may be wrong. This CDR3 is 14 amino acids long. Germline V gene sequence: CDR1 MDHEN, CDR2 SYDVKM. CDR3 bases: TGTGCCAGCAGTCCCACAGGGAAAAGGAACGAGCAGTACTTC. This encodes CASSPTGKRNEQYF.

The V call is TRBV7-3, the J call TRBJ2-7; 11 bases agree with TRBD2. The length of the CDR3 is 15 residues. The V segment lost 0 bases and the J segment 6 bases; nucleotides outside the gene matches: 4. Per the germline V gene, CDR1 is SGHTA and CDR2 is FQGTGA. DNA of the CDR3: TGTGCCAGCAGCTTAACAGGGCTAGCGGGAGGCGAGCAGTACTTC. This encodes CASSLTGLAGGEQYF.

V usage is TRBV9 and J usage is TRBJ2-7, with a possible D match to TRBD2 (7 bases). Germline CDR1 SGDLS, CDR2 YYNGEE. V was clipped by 3 bases and J by 2 bases, with 15 bases between them. There are 15 residues in the CDR3. The CDR3 DNA follows: TGTGCCAGCAGCGCCGGACTGGGGGGGCCCTACGAGCAGTACTTC. It is translated as CASSAGLGGPYEQYF.

The rearrangement joins TRBV7-9 to TRBJ1-6; 11 nucleotides agree with TRBD1. CDR3 size: 15 residues. J gave up 5 bases and V 3 bases, and 0 bases lay outside the gene matches. CDR1 SEHNR and CDR2 FQNEAQ come from the germline V gene (reference sequence). DNA for the CDR3: TGTGCCAGCAGCTTGGGACAGGGGGATAATTCACCCCTCCACTTT. It translates to CASSLGQGDNSPLHF.

This sequence joins TRBV2 and TRBJ1-3, with D uncertain. The CDR3 covers 12 residues. Looked up from germline, CDR1 is SNHLY and CDR2 is FYNNEI. The germline V and J ends were trimmed by 8 bases and 4 bases, with 9 bases remaining between them. The CDR3 region has the DNA TGTGCCAGCCGGGGTGGGGGAAACACCATATATTTT. Its translation is CASRGGGNTIYF.

This chain connects TRBV6-6 to TRBJ2-5; 7 bases are a match to TRBD2. CDR3 length: 14 residues. Germline trimming cut 4 bases from V and 2 bases from J; bases unmatched to any gene: 4. Germline CDR1 is MNHNY and CDR2 is SVGAGI (reference sequence). DNA for the CDR3: TGTGCCAGCAGTTTTAGCGGGCCACAAGAGACCCAGTACTTC. Its protein product is CASSFSGPQETQYF.

The chain carries TRBV5-1 and TRBJ2-2, with D hard to call. The CDR3 sequence is 16 residues long. Trimming left V 4 bases short and J 1 base short, with 14 bases between. Per germline, CDR1 SGHRS and CDR2 YFSETQ. Here the CDR3 DNA reads TGCGCCAGCAGCCTGGATACTATACTGAACACCGGGGAGCTGTTTTTT. It encodes CASSLDTILNTGELFF.

The V call is TRBV5-1, the J call TRBJ1-2; 7 nucleotides match TRBD1. Germline CDR1 is SGHRS and CDR2 is YFSETQ. The CDR3 has 14 amino acids. V trimming: 2 bases; J trimming: 6 bases; junction bases outside the gene matches: 7. In DNA, the CDR3 is TGCGCCAGCAGCTTATCCGGGACAGCTAATGGCTACACCTTC. Protein product: CASSLSGTANGYTF.

The chain employs TRBV14 and TRBJ2-4; TRBD2 matches at 15 bases. After removal of 3 bases from V and 9 bases from J, the junction contained 12 bases not matched to a gene. The CDR3 contains 18 residues. Germline values: CDR1 SGHDN, CDR2 FVKESK. CDR3 sequence: CASSQEGLAGGNFPIQYF. CDR3 DNA sequence: TGTGCCAGCAGCCAGGAAGGACTAGCGGGAGGGAACTTCCCCATTCAGTACTTC.

The sample holds a few counts of this clone. Its ends do not fully match the called genes, so a read error is possible. This chain joins TRBV6-1 and TRBJ2-5; 8 nucleotides agree with TRBD1. CDR3 length: 15 residues. Per germline, CDR1 MNHNS and CDR2 SASEGT. In DNA form, the CDR3 reads TGTGCCAGCACTGAAGGACAGGGCCCACAAGAGACCCAGTACTTC. Translated, it gives CASTEGQGPQETQYF.